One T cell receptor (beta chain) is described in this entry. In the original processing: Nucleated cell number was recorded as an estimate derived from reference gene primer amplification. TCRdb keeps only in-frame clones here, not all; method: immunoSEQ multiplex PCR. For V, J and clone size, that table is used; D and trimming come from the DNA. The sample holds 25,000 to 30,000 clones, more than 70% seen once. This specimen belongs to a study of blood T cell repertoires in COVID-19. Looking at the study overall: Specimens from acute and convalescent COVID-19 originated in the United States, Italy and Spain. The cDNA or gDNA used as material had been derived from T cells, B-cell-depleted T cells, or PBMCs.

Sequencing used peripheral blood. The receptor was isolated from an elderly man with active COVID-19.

The CDR3: CASSQAGTARGDTIYF. The DNA for the CDR3 is TGTGCCAGCAGCCAGGCGGGGACAGCGAGGGGGGACACCATATATTTT. The gene calls are TRBV3-1 (or the pseudogene TRBV3-2) and TRBJ1-3, with TRBD1 matching 7 bases. The ends lost 3 bases at V and 8 bases at J; junction bases unmatched: 13. Germline loops: CDR1 LGHDT, CDR2 YNNKEL (reference sequence). The CDR3 has 16 amino acids.